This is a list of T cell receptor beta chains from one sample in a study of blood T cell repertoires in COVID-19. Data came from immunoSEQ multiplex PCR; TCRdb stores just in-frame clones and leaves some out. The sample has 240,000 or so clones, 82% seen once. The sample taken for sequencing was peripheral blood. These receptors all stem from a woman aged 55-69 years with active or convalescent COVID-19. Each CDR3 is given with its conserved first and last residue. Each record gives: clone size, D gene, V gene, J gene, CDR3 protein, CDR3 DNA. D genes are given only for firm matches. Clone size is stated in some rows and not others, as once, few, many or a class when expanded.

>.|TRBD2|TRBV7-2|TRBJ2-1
CASRGGGARNEQFF
TGTGCCAGCAGAGGCGGGGGGGCTCGTAATGAGCAGTTCTTC
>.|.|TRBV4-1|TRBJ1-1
CASSRETRQLGTEAFF
TGCGCCAGCAGCCGTGAAACCAGACAGTTGGGAACTGAAGCTTTCTTT
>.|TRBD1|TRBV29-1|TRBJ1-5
CSVEDGRQGNQPQHF
TGCAGCGTTGAAGACGGGAGACAGGGGAATCAGCCCCAGCATTTT
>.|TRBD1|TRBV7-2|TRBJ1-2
CASSSIQGAYGYTF
TGTGCCAGCAGCTCGATCCAGGGGGCCTATGGCTACACCTTC
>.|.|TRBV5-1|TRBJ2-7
CASSLAAGTYEQYF
TGCGCCAGCAGCTTGGCGGCAGGGACCTACGAGCAGTACTTC
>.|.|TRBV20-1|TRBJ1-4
CSALLNEKLFF
TGCAGTGCCCTCCTTAATGAAAAACTGTTTTTT
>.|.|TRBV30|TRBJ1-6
CAWSLVGDSPLHF
TGTGCCTGGAGTTTGGTCGGGGATTCACCCCTCCACTTT
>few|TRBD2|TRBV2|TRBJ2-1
CASSQGLAGGDEQFF
TGTGCCAGCAGCCAGGGACTAGCGGGGGGCGATGAGCAGTTCTTC
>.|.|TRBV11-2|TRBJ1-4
CASSLELGRGEKLFF
TGTGCCAGCAGCTTAGAATTGGGGCGGGGTGAAAAACTGTTTTTT
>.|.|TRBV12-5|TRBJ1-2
CASGATGRGGYTF
TGTGCTAGTGGTGCTACAGGTAGGGGTGGCTACACCTTC
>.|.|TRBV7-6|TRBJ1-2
CASSLAPGNNYGYTF
TGTGCCAGCAGCTTAGCTCCGGGTAACAACTATGGCTACACCTTC
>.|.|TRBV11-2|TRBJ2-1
CASSASTGQGNEQFF
TGTGCCAGCAGCGCCTCAACAGGGCAGGGGAATGAGCAGTTCTTC
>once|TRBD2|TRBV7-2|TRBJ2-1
CASSHLAGGLIF
TGTGCCAGCAGCCATCTAGCGGGGGGGCTGATCTTC
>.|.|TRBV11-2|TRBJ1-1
CASSLVEDTEAFF
TGTGCCAGCAGCTTAGTAGAAGACACTGAAGCTTTCTTT
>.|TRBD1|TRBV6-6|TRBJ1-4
CASSRGQGGGLRRISEKLFF
TGTGCCAGCAGTCGCGGACAGGGGGGAGGTTTGAGACGAATTTCTGAAAAACTGTTTTTT
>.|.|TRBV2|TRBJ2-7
CAKDSWERTYEQYF
TGTGCCAAGGACAGTTGGGAAAGAACCTACGAGCAGTACTTC
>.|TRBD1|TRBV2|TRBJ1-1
CASSETARGPNTEAFF
TGTGCCAGCAGTGAAACGGCCAGGGGGCCGAACACTGAAGCTTTCTTT
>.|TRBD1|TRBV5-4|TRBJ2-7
CASSLQGLGEQYF
TGTGCCAGCTCCCTACAGGGGCTAGGCGAGCAGTACTTC
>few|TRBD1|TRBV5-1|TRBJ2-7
CASSLEDRGKQYF
TGCGCCAGCAGCTTGGAGGACAGGGGGAAGCAGTACTTC
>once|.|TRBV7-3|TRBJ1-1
CASSPSGGTNTEAFF
TGTGCCAGCAGCCCGTCGGGGGGGACCAACACTGAAGCTTTCTTT
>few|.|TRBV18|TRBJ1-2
CASSPSGGRPSYGYTF
TGTGCCAGCTCACCATCGGGGGGTCGGCCCTCTTATGGCTACACCTTC
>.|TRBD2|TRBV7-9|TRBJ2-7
CASSLGAGESSYEQYF
TGTGCCAGCAGCCTAGGCGCGGGGGAGAGCTCCTACGAGCAGTACTTC
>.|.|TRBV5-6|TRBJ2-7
CASSLHHEQYF
TGTGCCAGCAGCTTGCATCACGAGCAGTACTTC
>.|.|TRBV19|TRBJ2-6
CASSLQAISGANVLTF
TGTGCCAGTAGTCTACAGGCTATCTCTGGGGCCAACGTCCTGACTTTC
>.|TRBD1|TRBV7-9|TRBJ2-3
CASSLRGRGSTDTQYF
TGTGCCAGCAGCCTACGGGGCAGGGGGAGCACAGATACGCAGTATTTT
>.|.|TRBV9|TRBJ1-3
CASSSQQGRHSGNTIYF
TGTGCCAGCAGCTCCCAACAGGGACGCCACTCTGGAAACACCATATATTTT
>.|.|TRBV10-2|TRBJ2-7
CASSEPRTATYEQYF
TGCGCCAGCAGTGAGCCAAGGACAGCTACCTACGAGCAGTACTTC
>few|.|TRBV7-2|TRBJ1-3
CASSSHGASGYTIYF
TGTGCCAGCAGCTCGCATGGGGCCTCAGGCTACACCATATATTTT
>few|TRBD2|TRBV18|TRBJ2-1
CASSPPGLAGNNEQFF
TGTGCCAGCTCACCCCCGGGACTAGCGGGGAACAATGAGCAGTTCTTC
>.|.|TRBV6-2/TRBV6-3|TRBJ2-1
CASSYSGGYNEQFF
TGTGCCAGCAGTTACTCGGGGGGTTACAATGAGCAGTTCTTC
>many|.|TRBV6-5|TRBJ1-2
CATSVNLGSSYGYTF
TGTGCCACCTCAGTTAATCTGGGGAGTAGCTATGGCTACACCTTC
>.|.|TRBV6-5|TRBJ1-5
CASSYGQGYSNQPQHF
TGTGCCAGCAGTTACGGGCAGGGCTATAGCAATCAGCCCCAGCATTTT
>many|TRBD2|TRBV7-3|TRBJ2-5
CASSFRYPTGPTSGPAGETQYF
TGTGCCAGCAGCTTCCGTTATCCAACTGGGCCGACTAGCGGGCCCGCCGGAGAGACCCAGTACTTC
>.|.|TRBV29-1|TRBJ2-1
CSSRAYNEQFF
TGCAGCTCGAGGGCCTACAATGAGCAGTTCTTC
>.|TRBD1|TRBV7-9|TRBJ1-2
CASSSTRTGGDGYTF
TGTGCCAGCAGCTCCACCAGGACAGGGGGCGATGGCTACACCTTC
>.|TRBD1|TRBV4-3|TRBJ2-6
CASKGTGKRAGANVLTF
TGCGCCAGCAAAGGGACAGGAAAGAGGGCTGGGGCCAACGTCCTGACTTTC
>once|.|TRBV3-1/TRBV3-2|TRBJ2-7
CASSPDRTYEQYF
TGTGCCAGCAGCCCGGACAGAACCTACGAGCAGTACTTC
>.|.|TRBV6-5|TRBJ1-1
CASLRGGSLNTEAFF
TGTGCCAGCTTAAGGGGGGGGAGTTTGAACACTGAAGCTTTCTTT
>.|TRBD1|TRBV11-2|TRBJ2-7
CASSLEWDREEYF
TGTGCCAGCAGCTTAGAATGGGACAGGGAGGAGTACTTC
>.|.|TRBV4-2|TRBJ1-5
CASSQAREGNQPQHF
TGTGCCAGCAGCCAAGCGCGGGAGGGCAATCAGCCCCAGCATTTT
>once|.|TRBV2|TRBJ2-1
CASSEAWGLGSYNEQFF
TGTGCCAGCAGTGAAGCTTGGGGGCTCGGCTCCTACAATGAGCAGTTCTTC